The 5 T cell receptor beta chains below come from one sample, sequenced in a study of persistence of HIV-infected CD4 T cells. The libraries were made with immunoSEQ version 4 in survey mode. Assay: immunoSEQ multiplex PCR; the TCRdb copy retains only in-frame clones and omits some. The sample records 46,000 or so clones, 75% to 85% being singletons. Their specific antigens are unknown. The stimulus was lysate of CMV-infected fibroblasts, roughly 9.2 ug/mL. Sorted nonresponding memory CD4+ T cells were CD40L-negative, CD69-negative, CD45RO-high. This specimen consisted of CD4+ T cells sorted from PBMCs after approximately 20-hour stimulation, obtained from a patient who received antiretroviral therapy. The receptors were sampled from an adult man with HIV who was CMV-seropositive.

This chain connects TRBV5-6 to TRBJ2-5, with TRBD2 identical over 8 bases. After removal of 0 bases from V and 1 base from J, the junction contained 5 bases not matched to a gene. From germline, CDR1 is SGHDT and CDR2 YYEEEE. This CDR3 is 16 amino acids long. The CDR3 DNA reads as TGTGCCAGCAGCTTGGCCGGGGGGGCTCCCCAAGAGACCCAGTACTTC. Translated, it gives CASSLAGGAPQETQYF.

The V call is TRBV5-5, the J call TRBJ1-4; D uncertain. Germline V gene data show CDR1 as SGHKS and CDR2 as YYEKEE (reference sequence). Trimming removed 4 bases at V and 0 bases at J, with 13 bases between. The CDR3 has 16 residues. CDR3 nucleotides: TGTGCCAGCAGCCTGCAGACCCTTGCAACTAATGAAAAACTGTTTTTT. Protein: CASSLQTLATNEKLFF.

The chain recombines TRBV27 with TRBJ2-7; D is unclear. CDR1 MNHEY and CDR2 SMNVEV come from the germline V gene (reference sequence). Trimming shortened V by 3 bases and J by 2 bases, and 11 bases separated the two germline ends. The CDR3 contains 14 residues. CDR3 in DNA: TGTGCCAGCAGTTTTGGGTCATATGCCTACGAGCAGTACTTC. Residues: CASSFGSYAYEQYF.

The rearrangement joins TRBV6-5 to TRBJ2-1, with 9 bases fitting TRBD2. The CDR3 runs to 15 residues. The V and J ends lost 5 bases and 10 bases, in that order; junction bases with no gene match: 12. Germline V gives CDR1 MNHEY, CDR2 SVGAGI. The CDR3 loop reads CASSNLAGGREEQFF. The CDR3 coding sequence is TGTGCCAGCAGTAACCTCGCGGGGGGGCGGGAGGAGCAGTTCTTC.

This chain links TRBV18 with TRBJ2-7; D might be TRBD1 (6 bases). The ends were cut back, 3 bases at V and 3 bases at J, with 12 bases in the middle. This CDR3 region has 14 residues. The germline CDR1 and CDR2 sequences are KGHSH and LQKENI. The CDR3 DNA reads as TGTGCCAGCTCACCGGACAGAAATAGCTACGAGCAGTACTTC. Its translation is CASSPDRNSYEQYF. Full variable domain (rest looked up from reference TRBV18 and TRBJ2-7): NAGVMQNPRHLVRRRGQEARLRCSPMKGHSHVYWYRQLPEEGLKFMVYLQKENIIDESGMPKERFSAEFPKEGPSILRIQQVVRGDSAAYFCASSPDRNSYEQYFGPGTRLTVT.